The 13 T cell receptor beta chains in this list originate from one sample, sequenced in a study of T cells expressing NK-cell markers. Each CDR3 protein gets one entry in TCRdb, which reprocessed the 5' RACE reads and gives no DNA. This table lists about 540,000 distinct CDR3 sequences. The sequenced material came from blood T cells: a sorted CD56 or NKG2C T cell subset, CD4+ or CD8+ T cells, or bulk PBMC T cells (not recorded which). Receptors were obtained from a man in his late teens or twenties in good health.

The chain has TRBV12-3 or TRBV12-4 and TRBJ2-5; no DNA is available, so the TRBD1 call from TCRdb remains unchecked. The CDR3 contains 15 residues. CDR3 loop: CASSFVLGVLETQYF.

The chain employs TRBV29-1 and TRBJ2-1; TCRdb's D call, TRBD1, is unchecked because there is no DNA. Germline V gene lookup returns CDR1 SQVTM and CDR2 ANQGSEA. This CDR3 is 15 amino acids long. The CDR3 spells CSVEDGWGIINEQFF.

The chain joins TRBV7-9 to TRBJ2-1. CDR1 SEHNR and CDR2 FQNEAQ come from the germline V gene (reference sequence). CDR3 length: 13 amino acids. This CDR3 reads CASSLRWDNEQFF. The full variable domain, rest sourced from reference TRBV7-9 and TRBJ2-1, is DTGVSQNPRHKITKRGQNVTFRCDPISEHNRLYWYRQTLGQGPEFLTYFQNEAQLEKSRLLSDRFSAERPKGSFSTLEIQRTEQGDSAMYLCASSLRWDNEQFFGPGTRLTVL.

The V gene is TRBV7-2, the J gene TRBJ2-5; lacking DNA, the TRBD2 call made by TCRdb goes unchecked. The CDR3 runs to 15 residues. The germline gives CDR1 SGHTA, CDR2 FQGNSA. CDR3 sequence: CASSLDGPRIVSQYF. The complete variable domain, with remaining parts taken from reference TRBV7-2 and TRBJ2-5, reads GAGVSQSPSNKVTEKGKDVELRCDPISGHTALYWYRQSLGQGLEFLIYFQGNSAPDKSGLPSDRFSAERTGGSVSTLTIQRTQQEDSAVYLCASSLDGPRIVSQYFGPGTRLLVL.

V usage is TRBV19 and J usage is TRBJ2-1. CDR1 is LNHDA and CDR2 is SQIVND in the germline V gene (reference sequence). The CDR3 runs to 14 residues. The CDR3: CASSIGTSPNEQFF.

The chain links TRBV28 to TRBJ2-5; the D call from TCRdb, TRBD1, cannot be confirmed without DNA. This CDR3 has 16 residues. Per germline, CDR1 MDHEN and CDR2 SYDVKM. The CDR3 is CASSNPGGGIQETQYF.

This chain connects TRBV5-1 to TRBJ1-2. The CDR3 loop spans 15 amino acids. In germline, CDR1 is SGHRS, CDR2 YFSETQ. CDR3 in amino acids: CASSLAASNSGGYTF.

The genes are TRBV12-5 and TRBJ2-2; the TCRdb call, TRBD2, lacks DNA for checking. The CDR3 has 16 amino acids. Germline lookup yields CDR1 LGHNT and CDR2 FRNRAP. The CDR3 region is CASGPSHRPNTGELFF.

The V call is TRBV29-1, the J call TRBJ2-7; TCRdb reports TRBD1, a call that lacks DNA to check it against. Germline values: CDR1 SQVTM, CDR2 ANQGSEA. The CDR3 totals 14 residues. The CDR3 sequence: CSVLGLALNYEQYF.

The V call is TRBV7-2, the J call TRBJ2-7; TCRdb proposes TRBD2, but this gene call is untestable without DNA. The CDR3 is made up of 11 amino acids. Germline V CDR1 and CDR2: SGHTA, FQGNSA. The CDR3 here is CASSGWAEQYF.

This rearrangement joins TRBV20-1 to TRBJ1-3; there is no DNA to check the TCRdb D call of TRBD1. The CDR3 totals 13 residues. Germline CDR1 DFQATT, CDR2 SNEGSKA (reference sequence). This CDR3 reads CSARDISGNTIYF.

The chain joins TRBV12-3 or TRBV12-4 to TRBJ2-1; there is no DNA to check the TCRdb D call of TRBD2. This CDR3 has 15 amino acids. The CDR3 is CASTAVRRSYNEQFF.

V gene TRBV6-5 combines with J gene TRBJ2-1; TCRdb reports TRBD2, a call that lacks DNA to check it against. Germline lookup yields CDR1 MNHEY and CDR2 SVGAGI. The CDR3 totals 12 residues. CDR3 loop: CASSSSGRARFF.